A single sample is the source of the 31 T cell receptor beta chains below, sequenced in a study of T-cell reconstitution after alpha-beta-depleted transplantation in children. Unique molecular identifiers were incorporated during preparation of the TCRbeta library. TCRdb reprocessed the PCR reads via MiXCR and lists one record per CDR3 protein. This table holds about 78,000 distinct CDR3 sequences, roughly 14% found once. The sample consisted of PBMCs, mostly from graft donor cells, taken 180 days after TCRalphabeta/CD19-depleted stem cell transplant. The source of these receptors is a male patient between 2 and 10 years old who had a stem cell transplant for acute lymphoblastic leukemia, so the T cells may come from the graft donor.

This clonotype has more than one count but fewer than ten. The V call is TRBV27, the J call TRBJ2-2, with D tentatively TRBD1 or TRBD2 (6 bases each). V was cut by 6 bases and J by 7 bases, with 15 bases left in between. The length of the CDR3 is 14 residues. In germline, CDR1 is MNHEY, CDR2 SMNVEV (reference sequence). CDR3 bases: TGTGCCAGCAGCACAGGGAGGAGGAGCGGGGAGCTGTTTTTT. Translated: CASSTGRRSGELFF.

This clonotype turned up a few times. This sequence joins TRBV20-1 and TRBJ2-3; D is unclear. This CDR3 contains 13 residues. Germline-derived CDR1 and CDR2 are DFQATT and SNEGSKA (reference sequence). V was cut by 1 base and J by 2 bases, with 7 bases left in between. This CDR3 reads CSARVLATDTQYF. The CDR3 DNA sequence: TGCAGTGCTAGAGTTCTCGCCACAGATACGCAGTATTTT.

This clonotype came up a few times. No conserved phenylalanine or tryptophan ends this CDR3, so it is likely a read error. No DNA is shown, since the ends of the CDR3 on it are uncertain; the CDR3 is the one TCRdb lists. CDR3 region: CATSPQSPGQAFY. The chain employs TRBV15 and TRBJ2-1; the table's D call TRBD1 went unverified against the DNA. The germline gives CDR1 LNHNV, CDR2 YYDKDF (reference sequence). The CDR3 is 13 residues long, ends included.

The CDR3 reads CASSRGRVFHNEQFF. CDR3 nucleotides: TGTGCTAGTTCCCGGGGCAGGGTATTCCACAATGAGCAGTTCTTC. The chain carries TRBV12-5 and TRBJ2-1; D may correspond to TRBD1 or TRBD2 (5 bases each). Trimming left V 8 bases short and J 5 bases short, with 19 bases between. The CDR3 extends over 15 amino acids. Germline V gives CDR1 LGHNT, CDR2 FRNRAP. The entire variable domain, with the rest obtained from reference TRBV12-5 and TRBJ2-1, is as follows: DARVTQTPRHKVTEMGQEVTMRCQPILGHNTVFWYRQTMMQGLELLAYFRNRAPLDDSGMPKDRFSAEMPDATLATLKIQPSEPRDSAVYFCASSRGRVFHNEQFFGPGTRLTVL.

The V call is TRBV19, the J call TRBJ2-5, with 9 bases aligning to TRBD1. Germline-derived CDR1 and CDR2 are LNHDA and SQIVND (reference sequence). This CDR3 comprises 15 residues. Losses at the gene ends were 7 bases for V and 4 bases for J; bases not matched to a gene: 10. The CDR3 nucleotides read TGTGCCAGTATGGGACAGGGCCCCGTCGGAGAGACCCAGTACTTC. Residues: CASMGQGPVGETQYF.

By its share, this clonotype is medium-sized. The genes are TRBV12-3 or TRBV12-4 and TRBJ2-4; no reliable D call. Deletions cut 4 bases from V and 0 bases from J, with 7 bases between. There are 14 residues in the CDR3. This CDR3 reads CASSSRKAKNIQYF. Written as DNA, the CDR3 is TGTGCCAGCAGTTCCCGGAAAGCCAAAAACATTCAGTACTTC.

At least ten counts were recorded for this clonotype. This chain uses TRBV20-1 with TRBJ1-5; 9 nucleotides line up with TRBD1. Germline trimming cut 6 bases from V and 3 bases from J; bases unmatched to any gene: 6. Germline CDR1 DFQATT, CDR2 SNEGSKA (reference sequence). This CDR3 comprises 14 residues. The CDR3 DNA reads as TGCAGTGCGAAACAGGGGGCCAACAATCAGCCCCAGCATTTT. Translating gives CSAKQGANNQPQHF.

CDR3 DNA: TGTGCCAGCAGTTTGAGGGGCGGGAGTTTCCACGAGCAGTACTTC. As protein: CASSLRGGSFHEQYF. This chain links TRBV12-3 or TRBV12-4 with TRBJ2-7, with 7 bases fitting TRBD2. CDR3 length: 15 amino acids. The junction had 10 bases not matched to a gene; V was cut back by 3 bases and J by 5 bases.

This clonotype was seen at least ten times. The chain couples TRBV27 to TRBJ1-2, with D hard to call. CDR1 and CDR2 from the germline V gene are MNHEY and SMNVEV (reference sequence). The CDR3 is 14 residues long. V was clipped by 3 bases and J by 2 bases, with 10 bases between them. This CDR3 reads CASSFARQNYGYTF. The CDR3 nucleotides read TGTGCCAGCAGTTTTGCTCGACAAAACTATGGCTACACCTTC.

Points on this clonotype: A read error may produce the germline difference seen at one junction end. The chain combines TRBV7-6 with TRBJ2-1, with D maybe TRBD2 (5 bases). The CDR3 is 12 amino acids. Germline CDR1 is SGHVS and CDR2 is FNYEAQ. The CDR3 DNA sequence: TGTGCCAGCAGCTTAGGGGGAAAGCGGCAGCTCTTC. Translating gives CASSLGGKRQLF.

This chain links TRBV27 with TRBJ2-7; 8 bases are shared with TRBD1. The CDR3 has 17 residues. The germline gives CDR1 MNHEY, CDR2 SMNVEV (reference sequence). J was trimmed by 4 bases and V by 0 bases; bases with no gene match: 11. The CDR3 region is CASSLSLDRVRNYEQYF. CDR3 DNA: TGTGCCAGCAGTTTATCGTTGGACAGGGTCAGAAATTACGAGCAGTACTTC.

This clonotype was seen a few times. The chain uses TRBV20-1 and TRBJ2-4; D is unresolved. CDR1 and CDR2 from the germline V gene are DFQATT and SNEGSKA (reference sequence). V was clipped by 3 bases and J by 7 bases, with 10 bases between them. The CDR3 has 12 residues. Here the CDR3 DNA reads TGCAGTGCTAGCTCCCGGTATAACATTCAGTACTTC. Amino acid sequence: CSASSRYNIQYF.

This clonotype was counted at least ten times. The chain has TRBV9 and TRBJ2-7; 7 bases are shared with TRBD2. V trimming: 0 bases; J trimming: 4 bases; junction bases outside the gene matches: 4. This CDR3 contains 14 residues. Germline CDR1 SGDLS, CDR2 YYNGEE. CDR3 DNA: TGTGCCAGCAGCGTAGGGGAGGGAGGGTACGAGCAGTACTTC. It specifies CASSVGEGGYEQYF.

This sequence joins TRBV7-9 and TRBJ2-2; D perhaps matches TRBD1 (6 bases). The CDR3 consists of 15 residues. From germline, CDR1 is SEHNR and CDR2 FQNEAQ (reference sequence). The V end lost 5 bases, the J end lost 2 bases, and 12 bases lay between the germline ends. The CDR3 nucleotides are TGTGCCAGCAGCCCCCGGGACACTAACACCGGGGAGCTGTTTTTT. Translation gives CASSPRDTNTGELFF.

The table lists this clonotype with a few counts. V gene TRBV5-4 combines with J gene TRBJ1-6, with D perhaps matching TRBD1 (6 bases). Germline lookup yields CDR1 SGHNT and CDR2 YYREEE (reference sequence). CDR3 length: 15 amino acids. Trimming stripped 1 base from V and 7 bases from J, with 12 bases between. The CDR3 DNA is TGTGCCAGCAGCTTGCCCAGGGGCACCAATTCACCCCTCCACTTT. This sequence encodes CASSLPRGTNSPLHF.

Concerning this clonotype: A much larger clone differs by one base, so this may be a read error. The chain has TRBV6-1 and TRBJ1-5, with no clear D. This CDR3 region has 14 residues. Germline assignment: CDR1 MNHNS and CDR2 SASEGT. The V end was cut by 6 bases, the J end by 2 bases, with 11 bases between. The CDR3 sequence: CASRQIYGNQPQHF. The DNA for the CDR3 is TGTGCCAGCAGACAGATATATGGCAATCAGCCCCAGCATTTT.

The V gene is TRBV7-8, the J gene TRBJ2-7; D is perhaps TRBD2 (5 bases). Germline CDR1 SGHVS, CDR2 FQNEAQ. The CDR3 is 16 amino acids. The CDR3 bases are TGTGTCAGTAGCGTCGGGCACTACGGAAGCTCCTACGAGCAGTACTTC. It codes for CVSSVGHYGSSYEQYF.

This rearrangement joins TRBV7-9 to TRBJ2-6; tentatively, D is TRBD2 (6 bases). The CDR3 spans 16 residues. The germline gives CDR1 SEHNR, CDR2 FQNEAQ (reference sequence). With 2 bases removed from V and 0 bases from J, the gap between germline ends came to 8 bases. The CDR3 DNA reads TGTGCCAGCAGCTTAAGCGGGCGCTCTGGGGCCAACGTCCTGACTTTC. It codes for CASSLSGRSGANVLTF.

In its sample, this clonotype was seen a few times. The genes are TRBV4-3 and TRBJ2-1; a possible D gene is TRBD2 (5 bases). Germline V gene sequence: CDR1 LGHNA, CDR2 YSLEER. Trimming took 0 bases from V and 4 from J, leaving 13 bases between them. The CDR3 spans 16 residues. This CDR3 reads CASSQDLSGTYNEQFF. The CDR3 DNA is TGCGCCAGCAGCCAAGATTTAAGCGGTACATACAATGAGCAGTTCTTC.

The chain uses TRBV5-4 and TRBJ2-4; D possibly uses TRBD1 or TRBD2 (6 bases each). The germline V and J ends were trimmed by 1 base and 8 bases, with 10 bases remaining between them. CDR3 length equals 13 residues. Germline V gene sequence: CDR1 SGHNT, CDR2 YYREEE (reference sequence). The CDR3 region is CASSLRGADIQYF. The CDR3 region has the DNA TGTGCCAGCAGCTTGAGGGGGGCGGACATTCAGTACTTC.

The table lists this clonotype with a few counts. This chain connects TRBV6-2 or TRBV6-3 to TRBJ1-1; the D gene is possibly TRBD1 (5 bases). The CDR3 covers 13 residues. Trimming stripped 4 bases from V and 3 bases from J, with 9 bases between. Germline CDR1 and CDR2: MNHEY and SVGEGT. The CDR3 DNA is TGTGCCAGCAGTTCAGGGAGGGACACTGAAGCTTTCTTT. Protein: CASSSGRDTEAFF.

Notes on this clonotype: A clone one base away is much larger, so this may be a read error. In DNA, the CDR3 is TGTGCCAACAGTGAAGTTGTAGGCAGGGGGCTAAAAGATACGCAGTATTTT. It yields the protein CANSEVVGRGLKDTQYF. V is TRBV6-1 and J is TRBJ2-3, with 8 bases that match TRBD1. The CDR3 has 17 residues. Germline V gene data show CDR1 as MNHNS and CDR2 as SASEGT.

This clonotype appeared a few times. The chain links TRBV6-2 or TRBV6-3 to TRBJ1-1, with D unclear. CDR1 is MNHEY and CDR2 is SVGEGT in the germline V gene. Between the trimmed V and J ends, which lost 5 bases and 0 bases, there was a span of 7 bases. The CDR3 totals 13 residues. The CDR3 sequence: CASSRRLNTEAFF. DNA for the CDR3: TGTGCCAGCAGTCGTAGATTGAACACTGAAGCTTTCTTT.

This clonotype has only a few counts. V and J are TRBV9 and TRBJ1-2; D may be TRBD1 (5 bases). V lost 4 bases, J lost 4 bases, and 14 bases lay in between. The CDR3 is 14 residues long. The germline V gene encodes CDR1 SGDLS and CDR2 YYNGEE. CDR3 DNA: TGTGCCAGCAGCTTTTCGGAGGGGCCCTATGGCTACACCTTC. It encodes CASSFSEGPYGYTF.

The table lists this clonotype with a few counts. The chain recombines TRBV5-1 with TRBJ2-3; 8 bases line up with TRBD1. Germline V gene data show CDR1 as SGHRS and CDR2 as YFSETQ. This CDR3 is built from 14 residues. V lost 2 bases, J lost 3 bases, and 2 bases stayed unmatched. CDR3 bases: TGCGCCAGCAGCTTTCAGGGGGCTACAGATACGCAGTATTTT. Encoded protein: CASSFQGATDTQYF.

Only a few counts were recorded for this clonotype. The V gene is TRBV29-1, the J gene TRBJ1-5; 9 bases are a match to TRBD1. Unmatched junction bases numbered 6, after V lost 5 bases and J lost 10 bases. The germline V gene encodes CDR1 SQVTM and CDR2 ANQGSEA. The CDR3 contains 12 residues. CDR3 sequence reads: CSVRDRAGPQHF. Here the CDR3 DNA reads TGCAGCGTTAGGGACAGGGCGGGACCCCAGCATTTT.

The chain couples TRBV5-5 to TRBJ2-2; D is tentatively TRBD1 or TRBD2 (5 bases each). The length of the CDR3 is 15 residues. Trimming cost V 2 bases and J 6 bases, with 14 bases left between them. The germline V gene encodes CDR1 SGHKS and CDR2 YYEKEE (reference sequence). The CDR3 region has the DNA TGTGCCAGCAGCTTTCTGGGGGTGCGAGCCGGGGAGCTGTTTTTT. Translation: CASSFLGVRAGELFF.

The rearrangement uses TRBV6-5 and TRBJ2-5; D is undetermined. CDR1 MNHEY and CDR2 SVGAGI come from the germline V gene. CDR3 length equals 15 residues. Trimming took off 3 bases at V and 1 base at J, with 12 bases between the two ends. CDR3 in DNA: TGTGCCAGCAGTTATTCTGGACGGACCCAAGAGACCCAGTACTTC. It codes for CASSYSGRTQETQYF.

There are a few counts of this clonotype. The rearrangement joins TRBV12-3 or TRBV12-4 to TRBJ1-2, with 9 bases aligning to TRBD1. The V gene end was trimmed by 7 bases and the J gene end by 0 bases; junction bases not matched to a gene: 12. The CDR3 spans 17 residues. CDR3 loop: CASTPWDRVLANYGYTF. The CDR3 region has the DNA TGTGCCAGCACTCCCTGGGACAGGGTTTTAGCTAACTATGGCTACACCTTC.

This clonotype came up a few times. The J gene is TRBJ1-5, the V gene TRBV18; D gene ambiguous. V gave up 3 bases and J gave up 1 base, with 13 bases separating them. The CDR3 consists of 16 residues. Germline CDR1 reads KGHSH; CDR2 reads LQKENI. CDR3 nucleotides: TGTGCCAGCTCACCGTGGACGGTTCGGAGCAATCAGCCCCAGCATTTT. Amino acids: CASSPWTVRSNQPQHF.

This rearrangement joins TRBV7-9 to TRBJ2-3, with D hard to call. The CDR3 loop spans 12 amino acids. V was trimmed by 5 bases and J by 8 bases, leaving 11 bases between them. CDR1 is SEHNR and CDR2 is FQNEAQ in the germline V gene (reference sequence). The CDR3 reads CASSPRHLTQYF. The CDR3 coding sequence is TGTGCCAGCAGCCCGCGACACCTTACGCAGTATTTT.